This T cell receptor beta chain stems from a study of metastatic and nonmetastatic thyroid tumors. The overall study: Comparative analysis of repertoires was undertaken across blood and tumor or nodule tissue obtained from malignant and benign thyroid patients.

Study-wide points: Benign nodules were reported to have significantly lower TCR beta diversity than malignant thyroid tumors, in blood and tumor.

This clone was picked up many times. Its specificity is not known. In the original processing: The distant-metastasis classifier for papillary thyroid cancer was built from CDR3 differences across clinicopathological groups. TCRdb re-clonotyped the PCR reads via MiXCR. The V and J calls follow TCRdb's processing rather than the paper's. The data show about 21,000 clones, about 30% seen once. Germline values: CDR1 SEHNR, CDR2 FQNEAQ (reference sequence). V lost 5 bases and J lost 7; bases outside the gene matches: 6. This CDR3 is built from 14 residues. Before thyroid surgery, none of the patients had received any treatment.

Sequencing was done on a sample of tumor tissue. J is TRBJ2-1 and V is TRBV7-9; 9 bases line up with TRBD2. This receptor was obtained from a male donor with papillary thyroid cancer or a benign thyroid nodule (not recorded which). Some clones in this sample may be carry-over from other donors' samples. Here the CDR3 DNA reads TGTGCCAGCAGCCCCCCTAGCGGGATTAATGAGCAGTTCTTC. This sequence encodes CASSPPSGINEQFF.